This T cell receptor beta chain was identified during a study of T cell responses to AZD1222 COVID-19 vaccine. The study's findings and limits: After two AZD1222 doses, spike-specific TCR breadth and depth rose versus day 0. Sampled repertoires all dated from after the peak T cell response.

For this clone: Its specificity is unknown.

Germline V gives CDR1 SGHRS, CDR2 YFSETQ. This CDR3 has 15 residues. The V and J ends lost 4 bases and 3 bases respectively, with 16 bases between them. Only in-frame clones appear in the TCRdb table, and some are missing; sequencing was by immunoSEQ multiplex PCR. The sample contains 140,000 or so clones, about 90% of which appear only once. The chain links TRBV5-1 to TRBJ2-5, with D tentatively TRBD2 (6 bases). This material consisted of peripheral blood, taken 28 days after the second dose of the MenACWY control vaccine. The TCR comes from an adult who received the MenACWY meningococcal vaccine as a control. The chain's CDR3 is CASSPGTSREETQYF. The CDR3 DNA is TGCGCCAGCAGCCCCGGGACTTCTCGCGAAGAGACCCAGTACTTC.